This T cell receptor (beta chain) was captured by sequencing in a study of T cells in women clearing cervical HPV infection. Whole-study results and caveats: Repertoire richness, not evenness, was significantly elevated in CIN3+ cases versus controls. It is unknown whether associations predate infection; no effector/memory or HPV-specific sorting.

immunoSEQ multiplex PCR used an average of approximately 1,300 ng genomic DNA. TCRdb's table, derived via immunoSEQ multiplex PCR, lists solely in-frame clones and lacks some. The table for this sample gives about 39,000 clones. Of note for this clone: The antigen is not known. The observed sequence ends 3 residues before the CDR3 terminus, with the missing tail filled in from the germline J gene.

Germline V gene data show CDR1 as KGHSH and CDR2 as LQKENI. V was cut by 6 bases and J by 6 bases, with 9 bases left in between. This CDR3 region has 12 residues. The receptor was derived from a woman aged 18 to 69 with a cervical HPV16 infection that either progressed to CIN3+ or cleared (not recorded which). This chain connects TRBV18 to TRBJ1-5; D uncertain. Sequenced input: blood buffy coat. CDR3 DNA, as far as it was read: TGTGCCAGCTCGCTTCTCGGTCAGCCC. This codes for CASSLLGQP. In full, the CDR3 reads CASSLLGQPQHF.